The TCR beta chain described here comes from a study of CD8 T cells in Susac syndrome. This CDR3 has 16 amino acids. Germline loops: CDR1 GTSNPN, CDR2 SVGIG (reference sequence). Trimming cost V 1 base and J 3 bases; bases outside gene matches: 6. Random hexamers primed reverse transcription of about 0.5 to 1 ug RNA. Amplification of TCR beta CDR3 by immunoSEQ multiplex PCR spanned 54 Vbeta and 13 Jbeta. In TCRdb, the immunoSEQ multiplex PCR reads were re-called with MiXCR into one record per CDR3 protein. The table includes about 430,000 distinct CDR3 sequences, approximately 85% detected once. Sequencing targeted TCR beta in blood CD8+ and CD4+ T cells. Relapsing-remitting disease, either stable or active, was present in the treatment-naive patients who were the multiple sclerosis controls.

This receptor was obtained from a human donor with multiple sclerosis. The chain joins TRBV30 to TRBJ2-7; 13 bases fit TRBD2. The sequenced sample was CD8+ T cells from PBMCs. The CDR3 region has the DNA TGTGCCTGGAGTGACTGGACTAGCGGGAGTCTCTACGAGCAGTACTTC. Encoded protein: CAWSDWTSGSLYEQYF.